The rows below give T cell receptor beta chains drawn from one sample of a study of blood T cell repertoires in COVID-19. The method was immunoSEQ multiplex PCR; TCRdb's version includes in-frame clones alone and lacks a portion of them. Among 150,000 to 200,000 clones listed, 87% were seen once. What was sequenced was peripheral blood. These receptors were taken from a man aged 18 to 35 with active or convalescent COVID-19. CDR3s include the opening cysteine and the closing phenylalanine or tryptophan. The order of the fields is CDR3 length, D gene, clone size, V gene, J gene, CDR3 protein, CDR3 DNA. D genes are given only for firm matches. The size of a clone is reported for some rows only, either as once, few or many, or as a class for expanded clones.

15	TRBD2	-	TRBV3-1/TRBV3-2	TRBJ2-1	CASTRSGTDGYEQFF	TGTGCCAGCACCCGAAGCGGGACGGACGGGTATGAGCAGTTCTTC
14	-	-	TRBV28	TRBJ1-1	CASSLFRGNTEAFF	TGTGCCAGCAGTTTATTTCGAGGGAACACTGAAGCTTTCTTT
17	-	-	TRBV5-4	TRBJ2-5	CASSLQAERVAQETQYF	TGTGCCAGCAGCTTGCAGGCTGAGCGGGTCGCACAAGAGACCCAGTACTTC
13	-	-	TRBV12-3/TRBV12-4	TRBJ1-1	CASSPQGGTEAFF	TGTGCCAGCAGTCCTCAGGGAGGCACTGAAGCTTTCTTT
15	-	-	TRBV5-5	TRBJ1-5	CASSFIGGDNQPQHF	TGTGCCAGCAGCTTTATCGGGGGGGACAATCAGCCCCAGCATTTT
18	-	many	TRBV6-2/TRBV6-3	TRBJ1-1	CASSPSPSTPSVHTEAFF	TGTGCCAGCAGCCCTTCACCTTCCACGCCTAGCGTGCACACTGAAGCTTTCTTT
15	-	-	TRBV7-2	TRBJ1-6	CASSFRGGDNSPLHF	TGTGCCAGCAGCTTTAGAGGAGGGGATAATTCACCCCTCCACTTT
14	TRBD1	few	TRBV5-1	TRBJ1-2	CASSLEQGAGGYTF	TGCGCCAGCAGCTTGGAACAGGGGGCCGGGGGCTACACCTTC
17	-	-	TRBV4-1	TRBJ1-6	CASSPKSAGTYNSPLHF	TGCGCCAGCAGCCCGAAAAGCGCGGGGACCTATAATTCACCCCTCCACTTT
12	-	-	TRBV27	TRBJ2-3	CASSFRSGTQYF	TGTGCCAGCAGTTTCCGTTCGGGTACGCAGTATTTT
15	TRBD1	-	TRBV7-9	TRBJ2-3	CASSFGTGGTDTQYF	TGTGCCAGCAGCTTTGGGACAGGGGGCACAGATACGCAGTATTTT
15	-	-	TRBV5-1	TRBJ1-5	CASSLEGVENQPQHF	TGCGCCAGCAGCTTGGAAGGGGTGGAAAATCAGCCCCAGCATTTT
14	-	-	TRBV10-1	TRBJ2-7	CASSERETGVEQYF	TGCGCCAGCAGTGAAAGGGAGACGGGCGTCGAGCAGTACTTC
14	TRBD1	-	TRBV7-9	TRBJ1-1	CASSSGTGEDEAFF	TGTGCCAGCAGCTCCGGGACAGGGGAGGATGAAGCTTTCTTT
15	TRBD2	-	TRBV7-9	TRBJ2-3	CASSFRGSSTDTQYF	TGTGCCAGCAGCTTTCGCGGGAGTAGCACAGATACGCAGTATTTT
14	TRBD1	few	TRBV25-1	TRBJ1-2	CASSHRGENYGYTF	TGTGCCAGCAGCCACAGGGGGGAGAACTATGGCTACACCTTC
14	-	-	TRBV21-1	TRBJ1-2	CASSKIGSGYGYTF	TGTGCCAGCAGCAAAATCGGGAGCGGCTATGGCTACACCTTC
16	-	-	TRBV19	TRBJ1-3	CASSTSWQGTGNTIYF	TGTGCCAGTAGTACCTCCTGGCAGGGTACTGGAAACACCATATATTTT
14	TRBD1	few	TRBV28	TRBJ2-5	CASSRQGQEETQYF	TGTGCCAGCAGCCGACAGGGTCAGGAAGAGACCCAGTACTTC
15	TRBD1	-	TRBV10-2	TRBJ1-1	CASRTRGQGHTEAFF	TGCGCCAGCAGGACGAGAGGACAGGGTCACACTGAAGCTTTCTTT
14	-	-	TRBV6-6	TRBJ1-1	CASIRGGANTEAFF	TGTGCCAGCATTAGGGGTGGGGCGAACACTGAAGCTTTCTTT
14	-	-	TRBV7-9	TRBJ1-1	CASSLVGGDTEAFF	TGTGCCAGCAGCTTAGTCGGGGGGGACACTGAAGCTTTCTTT